This record looks at one TCR beta chain sequence and its context. Its antigen is unidentified. This CDR3 is 21 amino acids long. J was trimmed by 0 bases and V by 2 bases; bases with no gene match: 14. Germline V lookup: CDR1 SGHVS, CDR2 FNYEAQ. PCR amplification relied on 60 Vbeta primers (plus 13 Jbeta primers). Measured with immunoSEQ multiplex PCR; TCRdb has only the in-frame clones, and not every one. The table includes approximately 100,000 clones, around 80% detected once. The data were taken from a study of cytomegalovirus exposure and HLA in healthy donors. General observations from the study: It emerged from a later analysis that several of the most significant clusters appeared to be linked to common viral pathogens.

The receptor's source is a woman between 50 and 59 years old in good health and CMV-seropositive. V gene TRBV7-6 combines with J gene TRBJ2-4; 12 nucleotides align to TRBD1. Sequenced material: PBMCs. This CDR3 reads CASSLLGPGTGGIGAKNIQYF. In DNA, the CDR3 is TGTGCCAGCAGCTTATTGGGTCCCGGGACAGGGGGCATAGGAGCCAAAAACATTCAGTACTTC.